The 29 T cell receptor beta chains reported below all come from one sample, sequenced in a study of T-cell reconstitution after alpha-beta-depleted transplantation in children. Unique molecular identifiers were used in preparing the TCRbeta library. TCRdb reprocessed the PCR reads via MiXCR and lists one record per CDR3 protein. The data show 300,000 to 400,000 distinct CDR3 sequences, around 16% seen once. Source: PBMCs, mostly from graft donor cells, taken 360 days after TCRalphabeta/CD19-depleted stem cell transplant. The receptors were sampled from a male patient under 10 years old who had a stem cell transplant for acute lymphoblastic leukemia, so the T cells may come from the graft donor.

This clonotype was seen more than once but under ten times. For the CDR3, the DNA is TGCGCCAGCAGCCAAGATGGAGGGGCCCTTAACAATGAGCAGTTCTTC. It yields the protein CASSQDGGALNNEQFF. This chain connects TRBV4-3 to TRBJ2-1; D is possibly TRBD2 (6 bases). The CDR3 totals 16 residues. The germline V and J ends were trimmed by 0 bases and 5 bases, with 14 bases remaining between them. Germline-derived CDR1 and CDR2 are LGHNA and YSLEER.

The chain combines TRBV4-3 with TRBJ2-7; perhaps D is TRBD1 or TRBD2 (6 bases each). Germline assignment: CDR1 LGHNA and CDR2 YSLEER. The CDR3 length is 17 residues. Trimming took off 1 base at V and 3 bases at J, with 19 bases between the two ends. The CDR3 here is CASSQAFAGEENYEQYF. In nucleotides, the CDR3 is TGCGCCAGCAGCCAAGCTTTTGCAGGGGAGGAAAACTACGAGCAGTACTTC.

This clonotype was seen repeatedly, ten times or more. The V and J genes are TRBV12-3 or TRBV12-4 and TRBJ2-1, with 9 positions matching TRBD2. J was trimmed by 8 bases and V by 4 bases; bases with no gene match: 9. This CDR3 comprises 15 residues. The DNA for the CDR3 is TGTGCCAGCAGTTCGCTAGCGGGAACAAGGTATGAGCAGTTCTTC. Its translation is CASSSLAGTRYEQFF.

This clonotype has at least ten counts. The CDR3 DNA follows: TGCAGCGCCCTCAAGCCGACAGGGGCAACAGATACGCAGTATTTT. Protein sequence: CSALKPTGATDTQYF. The chain carries TRBV29-1 and TRBJ2-3, with 8 bases fitting TRBD1. The CDR3 spans 15 residues. Germline V gene lookup returns CDR1 SQVTM and CDR2 ANQGSEA. The J segment lost 3 bases and the V segment lost 7 bases, leaving 12 bases of the junction unmatched.

This clonotype has at least ten counts. This chain connects TRBV20-1 to TRBJ2-3, with 8 bases matching TRBD2. Trimming cost V 3 bases and J 4 bases; bases outside gene matches: 3. CDR3 length: 13 residues. CDR1 DFQATT and CDR2 SNEGSKA come from the germline V gene (reference sequence). CDR3 sequence: CSASGRAADTQYF. In DNA, the CDR3 is TGCAGTGCTAGCGGGAGGGCCGCAGATACGCAGTATTTT.

This clonotype appeared a few times. This sequence joins TRBV5-1 and TRBJ2-3; TRBD2 matches at 10 bases. This CDR3 comprises 20 residues. The junction had 13 bases not matched to a gene; V was cut back by 0 bases and J by 0 bases. Per the germline V gene, CDR1 is SGHRS and CDR2 is YFSETQ. The CDR3 bases are TGCGCCAGCAGCTTGGGCCTCTCTCCCCGACTAGCGGGCAGCACAGATACGCAGTATTTT. As protein: CASSLGLSPRLAGSTDTQYF.

This clonotype was seen ten or more times. The chain recombines TRBV5-1 with TRBJ2-6; D call uncertain. Trimming removed 4 bases at V and 2 bases at J, with 10 bases between. This CDR3 spans 15 amino acids. Germline-derived CDR1 and CDR2 are SGHRS and YFSETQ. CDR3 DNA: TGCGCCAGCAGCCCTTTTGCGCCTGGGGCCAACGTCCTGACTTTC. Its protein product is CASSPFAPGANVLTF.

This chain links TRBV21-1 with TRBJ2-1; the tabulated D call, TRBD2, remains unverified against the DNA. TRBV21-1 constitutes a pseudogene. The CDR3 consists of 10 residues. The CDR3 here is CPLGPFSLFF. In DNA, the CDR3 is TGTCCCTTAGGGCCATTTAGTTTATTCTTC.

The V call is TRBV18, the J call TRBJ2-1, with 12 nucleotides matching TRBD2. Germline CDR1 KGHSH, CDR2 LQKENI. V dropped 2 bases and J dropped 4; count of bases not matched to a gene: 3. There are 16 residues in the CDR3. This CDR3 reads CASSPMTSGRYNEQFF. The CDR3 coding sequence is TGTGCCAGCTCACCAATGACTAGCGGGAGATACAATGAGCAGTTCTTC.

J is TRBJ2-3 and V is TRBV7-6; D not certain. The CDR3 consists of 16 residues. Trimming shortened V by 2 bases and J by 0 bases, and 12 bases separated the two germline ends. In germline, CDR1 is SGHVS, CDR2 FNYEAQ. CDR3 coding DNA: TGTGCCAGCAGCTTAATTTCGGGCACCAGCACAGATACGCAGTATTTT. Amino acid sequence: CASSLISGTSTDTQYF.

This chain joins TRBV29-1 and TRBJ2-1, with a tentative D call TRBD2 (5 bases). The CDR3 has 15 amino acids. Germline CDR1 SQVTM, CDR2 ANQGSEA. Trimming took off 2 bases at V and 1 base at J, with 12 bases between the two ends. Written as DNA, the CDR3 is TGCAGCGTTGAAAAGACGAGGAGGTCCTACAATGAGCAGTTCTTC. This sequence encodes CSVEKTRRSYNEQFF.

The chain has TRBV5-1 and TRBJ1-2; D is unresolved. The V end was cut by 0 bases, the J end by 8 bases, with 14 bases between. This CDR3 region has 14 residues. Germline V gives CDR1 SGHRS, CDR2 YFSETQ. CDR3 DNA sequence: TGCGCCAGCAGCTTGGGGCGACGATACCCCGGCTACACCTTC. It translates to CASSLGRRYPGYTF.

Ten or more counts support this clonotype. The CDR3 here is CASRWAGWNTGELFF. In nucleotides, the CDR3 is TGTGCCAGCAGGTGGGCAGGTTGGAACACCGGGGAGCTGTTTTTT. The rearrangement joins TRBV5-6 to TRBJ2-2; D is unresolved. With 5 bases removed from V and 1 base from J, the gap between germline ends came to 12 bases. Germline-derived CDR1 and CDR2 are SGHDT and YYEEEE. The CDR3 length is 15 residues. Based on the CDR3 plus reference TRBV5-6 and TRBJ2-2, the full variable domain is DAGVTQSPTHLIKTRGQQVTLRCSPKSGHDTVSWYQQALGQGPQFIFQYYEEEERQRGNFPDRFSGHQFPNYSSELNVNALLLGDSALYLCASRWAGWNTGELFFGEGSRLTVL.

This clonotype was counted a few times. CDR3 region: CATSQGATGNTIYF. The CDR3 nucleotides read TGTGCCACTAGCCAAGGGGCCACTGGAAACACCATATATTTT. The chain links TRBV10-3 to TRBJ1-3; D possibly corresponds to TRBD1 (5 bases). With 10 bases removed from V and 2 bases from J, the gap between germline ends came to 15 bases. This CDR3 region has 14 residues. Germline V CDR1 and CDR2: ENHRY, SYGVKD.

This clonotype was seen many times. The chain carries TRBV7-9 and TRBJ2-1; 8 bases fit TRBD2. The CDR3 has 16 amino acids. With V trimmed by 7 bases and J by 6 bases, 14 bases remained unmatched. CDR1 is SEHNR and CDR2 is FQNEAQ in the germline V gene (reference sequence). CDR3 in DNA: TGTGCCAGCACCTCCGGGGGGGGCAGGACGGGCAATGAGCAGTTCTTC. As protein: CASTSGGGRTGNEQFF.

This clonotype was recorded many times. This sequence joins TRBV6-2 or TRBV6-3 and TRBJ1-1; D possibly corresponds to TRBD1 (5 bases). The CDR3 covers 13 residues. Germline-derived CDR1 and CDR2 are MNHEY and SVGEGT. The V gene lost 6 bases and the J gene lost 0 bases, with 8 bases spanning the gap. CDR3: CASSWGLNTEAFF. The CDR3 region has the DNA TGTGCCAGCAGCTGGGGCTTGAACACTGAAGCTTTCTTT.

The chain recombines TRBV12-5 with TRBJ2-1; a possible D gene is TRBD1 (5 bases). The CDR3 extends over 14 amino acids. The V end lost 0 bases, the J end lost 3 bases, and 6 bases lay between the germline ends. In germline, CDR1 is LGHNT, CDR2 FRNRAP. The CDR3 loop reads CASGLVTGYNEQFF. The CDR3, as DNA: TGTGCTAGTGGTTTGGTTACAGGCTACAATGAGCAGTTCTTC.

This clonotype appeared a few times. The V and J genes are TRBV5-1 and TRBJ2-1, with 8 positions matching TRBD2. The CDR3 sequence is 12 residues long. Germline V lookup: CDR1 SGHRS, CDR2 YFSETQ. The V and J ends lost 4 bases and 10 bases, in that order; junction bases with no gene match: 4. The CDR3 DNA follows: TGCGCCAGCAGCATCGTAGCGGGAGAGCAGTTCTTC. Protein product: CASSIVAGEQFF.

There are a few counts of this clonotype. The V gene is TRBV7-6, the J gene TRBJ2-7; 8 positions agree with TRBD2. V was pared by 5 bases and J by 3 bases, with 6 bases of the junction left unmatched. This CDR3 has 14 amino acids. Looked up from germline, CDR1 is SGHVS and CDR2 is FNYEAQ. The CDR3 spells CASSTTGTSYEQYF. CDR3 coding DNA: TGTGCCAGCAGCACAACCGGGACTAGCTACGAGCAGTACTTC.

As to this clonotype: The junction differs from germline at one of its ends, possibly a read error. The CDR3 loop reads CAISDPGTGDTVELFF. DNA of the CDR3: TGTGCCATCAGTGACCCCGGGACAGGGGACACCGTGGAGCTGTTTTTT. The chain links TRBV10-3 to TRBJ2-2, with 10 bases aligning to TRBD1. CDR3 length: 16 amino acids. Germline V gene lookup returns CDR1 ENHRY and CDR2 SYGVKD.

The genes are TRBV7-2 and TRBJ1-2; D not resolved. This CDR3 has 12 residues. V was cut by 8 bases and J by 3 bases, with 10 bases left in between. The germline V gene encodes CDR1 SGHTA and CDR2 FQGNSA. CDR3 protein: CASSRPYYGYTF. In DNA, the CDR3 is TGTGCCAGCTCACGCCCTTACTATGGCTACACCTTC.

This clonotype was picked up many times. This chain uses TRBV7-2 with TRBJ2-2; TRBD1 aligns across 9 bases. The CDR3 is made up of 15 amino acids. Per germline, CDR1 SGHTA and CDR2 FQGNSA. V lost 5 bases and J lost 2; bases outside the gene matches: 3. The CDR3 is CASSATGGNTGELFF. The CDR3 DNA is TGTGCCAGCAGCGCGACAGGGGGTAACACCGGGGAGCTGTTTTTT.

The chain carries TRBV15 and TRBJ2-1; 8 bases line up with TRBD2. The CDR3 is made up of 15 amino acids. V shed 5 bases and J 7 bases; nucleotides not matched to a gene: 10. The germline gives CDR1 LNHNV, CDR2 YYDKDF (reference sequence). This CDR3 is CATSPGRAKENEQFF. The CDR3 DNA reads as TGTGCCACCAGCCCCGGGAGGGCCAAAGAGAATGAGCAGTTCTTC.

The J gene is TRBJ1-2, the V gene TRBV30; D gene uncertain. Looked up from germline, CDR1 is GTSNPN and CDR2 is SVGIG (reference sequence). This CDR3 region has 15 residues. The V end was cut by 4 bases, the J end by 4 bases, with 19 bases between. In nucleotides, the CDR3 is TGTGCCTGGACGTACCGCGGGCGACATCCCTATGGCTACACCTTC. The encoded protein is CAWTYRGRHPYGYTF. Based on the CDR3 plus reference TRBV30 and TRBJ1-2, the full variable domain is SQTIHQWPATLVQPVGSPLSLECTVEGTSNPNLYWYRQAAGRGLQLLFYSVGIGQISSEVPQNLSASRPQDRQFILSSKKLLLSDSGFYLCAWTYRGRHPYGYTFGSGTRLTVV.

This chain joins TRBV28 and TRBJ1-6; no firm D call. This CDR3 is 15 amino acids long. Per the germline V gene, CDR1 is MDHEN and CDR2 is SYDVKM. Trimming shortened V by 6 bases and J by 14 bases, and 23 bases separated the two germline ends. CDR3 residues: CASSSQDSHCSTLHF. As DNA, the CDR3 is TGTGCCAGCAGCTCACAAGACTCCCACTGTTCGACCCTCCACTTT.

A few counts support this clonotype. V is TRBV28 and J is TRBJ2-1, with 7 bases that match TRBD1. V shed 2 bases, J shed 4 bases, and the junction held 8 bases outside the gene matches. This CDR3 is 16 amino acids long. Per the germline V gene, CDR1 is MDHEN and CDR2 is SYDVKM. This chain's CDR3 is CASSLGELTGYNEQFF. In DNA, the CDR3 is TGTGCCAGCAGTTTAGGGGAATTGACAGGGTACAATGAGCAGTTCTTC.

This clonotype was detected many times. The chain is built from TRBV5-1 and TRBJ2-4; D gene ambiguous. Germline CDR1 and CDR2: SGHRS and YFSETQ. V was shortened by 5 bases and J by 4 bases, with 4 bases between the two germline ends. The CDR3 consists of 11 residues. CDR3 sequence reads: CASRSKNIQYF. The CDR3 nucleotides are TGCGCCAGCAGATCTAAAAACATTCAGTACTTC.

V usage is TRBV4-1 and J usage is TRBJ2-2; D may be TRBD2 (5 bases). Trimming took off 1 base at V and 5 bases at J, with 11 bases between the two ends. This CDR3 is built from 15 residues. CDR1 MGHRA and CDR2 YSYEKL come from the germline V gene. The CDR3 loop is CASSQVPRRTGELFF. The CDR3 nucleotides are TGCGCCAGCAGCCAAGTTCCAAGGAGGACCGGGGAGCTGTTTTTT.

This clonotype was observed a few times. This chain links TRBV7-8 with TRBJ2-3, with D tentatively TRBD2 (6 bases). The CDR3 totals 16 residues. Trimming removed 1 base at V and 4 bases at J, with 15 bases between. From germline, CDR1 is SGHVS and CDR2 FQNEAQ. The chain's CDR3 is CASSLEGLLPPDTQYF. DNA for the CDR3: TGTGCCAGCAGCTTAGAGGGACTCCTCCCCCCAGATACGCAGTATTTT.